What follows is one TCR beta chain and its context. Its antigen is not known. TCRdb's copy holds only in-frame clones and misses some; the assay was immunoSEQ multiplex PCR. The sample includes a few hundred thousand clones, 92% of them seen just once. Treatment specified: some 19 received Ad26.COV2.S at low or high dose, single or two shots; about 5 received placebo; per-sample allocation not given. Samples were taken on day 63 after the first vaccine or placebo injection. The sample came from a Boston adult aged 18-55 years. Germline V gives CDR1 SGHTA, CDR2 FQGNSA. This CDR3 spans 15 amino acids. V was shortened by 6 bases and J by 2 bases, with 16 bases between the two germline ends. The data originate from a study of Ad26.COV2.S vaccination and SARS-CoV-2 variants. Points from the study as a whole: Assessments of TCR breadth and depth may have underestimated the total T cell responses.

Material: peripheral blood, obtained in a trial of Ad26.COV2.S vaccine versus placebo. The receptor was isolated from a person aged 18 to 65 who received the Ad26.COV2.S COVID-19 vaccine or a placebo. J is TRBJ1-2 and V is TRBV7-2; TRBD1 might be the D (5 bases). The CDR3 DNA follows: TGTGCCAGCAGGCCGGGCCCGACAGTAAACTATGGCTACACCTTC. Its translation is CASRPGPTVNYGYTF.